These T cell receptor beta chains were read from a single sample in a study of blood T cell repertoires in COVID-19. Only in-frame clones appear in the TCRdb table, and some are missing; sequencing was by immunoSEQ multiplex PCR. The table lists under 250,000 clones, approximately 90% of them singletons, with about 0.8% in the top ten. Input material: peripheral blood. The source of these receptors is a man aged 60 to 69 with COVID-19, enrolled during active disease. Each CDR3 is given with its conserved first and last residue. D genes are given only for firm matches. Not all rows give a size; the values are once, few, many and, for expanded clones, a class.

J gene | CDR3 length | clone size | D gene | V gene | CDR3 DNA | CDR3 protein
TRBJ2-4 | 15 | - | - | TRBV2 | TGTGCCAGCAGTGATATGGGGCCAGCCAAAAACATTCAGTACTTC | CASSDMGPAKNIQYF
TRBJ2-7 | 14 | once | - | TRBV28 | TGTGCCAGCAGTCCTATGCAGGGGCCCTACGAGCAGTACTTC | CASSPMQGPYEQYF
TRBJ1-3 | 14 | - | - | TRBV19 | TGTGCCAGTACCAGTCTAGTCTCTGGAAACACCATATATTTT | CASTSLVSGNTIYF
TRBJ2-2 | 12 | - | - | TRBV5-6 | TGTGCCAGCAGCACAGCTCGTATGGAGCTGTTTTTT | CASSTARMELFF
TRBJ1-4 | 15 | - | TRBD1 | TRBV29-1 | TGCAGCGCTTCCGCCCAGACAGGGGCGAACGAAAAACTGTTTTTT | CSASAQTGANEKLFF
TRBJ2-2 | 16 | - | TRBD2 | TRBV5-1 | TGCGCCAGCAGCTTGGTGGCGGGAGGGCCGACCGGGGAGCTGTTTTTT | CASSLVAGGPTGELFF
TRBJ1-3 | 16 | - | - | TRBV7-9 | TGTGCCAGCAGTCACGACCCCGCAGGGGCTGGAAACACCATATATTTT | CASSHDPAGAGNTIYF
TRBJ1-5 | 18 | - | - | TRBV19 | TGTGCCAGTAGTATTTCGGGACTTTCTCGAGAGAGCAATCAGCCCCAGCATTTT | CASSISGLSRESNQPQHF
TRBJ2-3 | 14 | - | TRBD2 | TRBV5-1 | TGCGCCAGCAGCGGCGGGAGAAGCACAGATACGCAGTATTTT | CASSGGRSTDTQYF
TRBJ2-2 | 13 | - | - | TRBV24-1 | TGTGCCACCAGTGATTATAGCCCCGGGGAGCTGTTTTTT | CATSDYSPGELFF
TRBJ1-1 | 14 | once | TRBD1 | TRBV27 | TGTGCCAGCAGTGCCGGGACAGTGAACACTGAAGCTTTCTTT | CASSAGTVNTEAFF
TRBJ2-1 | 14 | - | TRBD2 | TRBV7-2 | TGTGCCAGCAGCTTAGACCCTAGCGGAAATGAGCAGTTCTTC | CASSLDPSGNEQFF
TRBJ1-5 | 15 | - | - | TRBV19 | TGTGCCAGTAGTATAGATCAGGGGTCCAATCAGCCCCAGCATTTT | CASSIDQGSNQPQHF
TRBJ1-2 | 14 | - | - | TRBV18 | TGTGCCAGCTCACCACAGGGGACTAACTATGGCTACACCTTC | CASSPQGTNYGYTF
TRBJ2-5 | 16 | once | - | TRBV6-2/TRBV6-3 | TGTGCCAGCAGTTCCAGTACTACAGGGTTGCTGGAGACCCAGTACTTC | CASSSSTTGLLETQYF
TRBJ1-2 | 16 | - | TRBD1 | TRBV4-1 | TGCGCCAGCAGCCAAGACCTAGGACAGGGCAACTATGGCTACACCTTC | CASSQDLGQGNYGYTF
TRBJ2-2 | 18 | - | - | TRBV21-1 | TGTGCCAGCAGCAAAGTGAATCTAGCGGGGGAGGGTACCGGGGAGCTGTTTTTT | CASSKVNLAGEGTGELFF
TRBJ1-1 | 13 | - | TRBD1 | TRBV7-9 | TGTGCCAGCAGCTTAGTAGGGGGCGGGGAAGCTTTCTTT | CASSLVGGGEAFF
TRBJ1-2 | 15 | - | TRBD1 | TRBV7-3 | TGTGCCAGCAGCTTAACGGGACAGGGAAACTATGGCTACACCTTC | CASSLTGQGNYGYTF
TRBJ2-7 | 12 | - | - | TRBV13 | TGTGCCAGCAGCTTGAGAGGCTACGAGCAGTACTTC | CASSLRGYEQYF
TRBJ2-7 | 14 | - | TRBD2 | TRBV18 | TGTGCCAGCTCACCAACGGCAGCGGGAGACGAGCAGTACTTC | CASSPTAAGDEQYF
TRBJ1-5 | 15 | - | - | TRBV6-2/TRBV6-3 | TGTGCCAGCAGTTACGGTGCAGGCAGCAATCAGCCCCAGCATTTT | CASSYGAGSNQPQHF
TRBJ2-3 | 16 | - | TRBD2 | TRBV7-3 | TGTGCCAGCAGCGCGGGACTAGCGGGAGAGGCAGATACGCAGTATTTT | CASSAGLAGEADTQYF
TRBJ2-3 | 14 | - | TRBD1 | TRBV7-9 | TGTGCCAGCAGCCTCGGACAGGAGAAGGGTACGCAGTATTTT | CASSLGQEKGTQYF
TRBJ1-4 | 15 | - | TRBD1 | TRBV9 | TGTGCCAGCAGCGTAGGAGGGACAGTATGGGAAAAACTGTTTTTT | CASSVGGTVWEKLFF
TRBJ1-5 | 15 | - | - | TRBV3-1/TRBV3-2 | TGTGCCAGCAGCCAAGACAGGACTCGCAATCAGCCCCAGCATTTT | CASSQDRTRNQPQHF